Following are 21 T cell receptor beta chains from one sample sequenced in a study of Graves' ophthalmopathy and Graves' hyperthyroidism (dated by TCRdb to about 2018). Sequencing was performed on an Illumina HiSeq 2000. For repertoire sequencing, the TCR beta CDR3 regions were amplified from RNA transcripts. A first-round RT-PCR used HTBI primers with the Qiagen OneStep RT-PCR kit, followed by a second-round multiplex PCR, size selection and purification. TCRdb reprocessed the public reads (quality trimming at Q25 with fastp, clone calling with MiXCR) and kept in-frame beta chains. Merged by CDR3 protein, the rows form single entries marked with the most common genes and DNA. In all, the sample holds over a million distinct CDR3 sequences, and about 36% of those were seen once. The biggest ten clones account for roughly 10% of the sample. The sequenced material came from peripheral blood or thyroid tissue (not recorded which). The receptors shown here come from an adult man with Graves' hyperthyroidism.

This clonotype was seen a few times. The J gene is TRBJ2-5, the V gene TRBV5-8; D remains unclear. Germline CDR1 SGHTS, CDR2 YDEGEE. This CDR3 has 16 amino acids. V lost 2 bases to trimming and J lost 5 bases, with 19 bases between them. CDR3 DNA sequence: TGTGCCAGCAGCTTTTTTACCTCCTTGGGGTGGGAGACCCAGTACTTC. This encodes CASSFFTSLGWETQYF.

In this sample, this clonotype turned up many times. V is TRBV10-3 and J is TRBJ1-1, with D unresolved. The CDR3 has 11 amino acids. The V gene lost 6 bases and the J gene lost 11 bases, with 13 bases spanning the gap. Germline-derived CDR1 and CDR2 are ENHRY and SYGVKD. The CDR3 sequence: CAIRTSATAFF. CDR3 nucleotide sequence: TGTGCCATCAGGACGAGTGCAACGGCTTTCTTT.

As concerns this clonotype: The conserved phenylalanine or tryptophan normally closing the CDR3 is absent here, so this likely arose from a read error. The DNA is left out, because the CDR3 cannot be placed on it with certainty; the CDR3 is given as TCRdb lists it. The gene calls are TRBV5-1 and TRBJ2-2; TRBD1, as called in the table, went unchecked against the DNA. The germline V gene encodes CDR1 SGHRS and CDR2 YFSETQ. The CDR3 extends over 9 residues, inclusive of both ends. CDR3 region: CASSPSRGY.

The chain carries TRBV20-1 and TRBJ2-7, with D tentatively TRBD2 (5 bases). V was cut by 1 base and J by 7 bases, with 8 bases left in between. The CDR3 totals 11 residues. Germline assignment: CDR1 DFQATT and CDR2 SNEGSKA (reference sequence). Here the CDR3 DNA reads TGCAGTGCTAGAGCGCCGGGAGAGCAGTACTTC. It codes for CSARAPGEQYF.

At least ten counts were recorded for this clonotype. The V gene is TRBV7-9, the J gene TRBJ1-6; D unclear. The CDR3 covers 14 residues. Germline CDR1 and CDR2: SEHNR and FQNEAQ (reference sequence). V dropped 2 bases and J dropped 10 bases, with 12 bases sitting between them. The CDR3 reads CASSLLAGSSPLHF. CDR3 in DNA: TGTGCCAGCAGCTTACTCGCAGGTAGCTCACCCCTCCACTTT.

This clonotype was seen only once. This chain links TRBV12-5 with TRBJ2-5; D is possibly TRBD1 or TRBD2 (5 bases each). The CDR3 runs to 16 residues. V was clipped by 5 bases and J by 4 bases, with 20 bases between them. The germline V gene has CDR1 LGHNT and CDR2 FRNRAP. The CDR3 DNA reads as TGTGCTAGTGGTCCCGGGACGTCGCCGCGCCCAGAGACCCAGTACTTC. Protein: CASGPGTSPRPETQYF.

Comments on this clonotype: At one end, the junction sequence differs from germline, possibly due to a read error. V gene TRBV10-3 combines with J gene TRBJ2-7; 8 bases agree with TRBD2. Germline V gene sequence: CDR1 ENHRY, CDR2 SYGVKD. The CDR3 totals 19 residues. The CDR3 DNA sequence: TGTGCCAGCAGTTCATTCGGTCCAGTCGAGCGGGGGCCAACCTACGAGCAGTACTTC. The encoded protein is CASSSFGPVERGPTYEQYF.

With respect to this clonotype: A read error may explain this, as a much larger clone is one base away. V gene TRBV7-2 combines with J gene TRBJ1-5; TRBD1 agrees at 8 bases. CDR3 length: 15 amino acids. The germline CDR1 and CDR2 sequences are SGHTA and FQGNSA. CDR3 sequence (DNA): TGTGCCGGCAGCTTAAGCCGGACAGGGTATCAGCCCCAGCATTTT. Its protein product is CAGSLSRTGYQPQHF.

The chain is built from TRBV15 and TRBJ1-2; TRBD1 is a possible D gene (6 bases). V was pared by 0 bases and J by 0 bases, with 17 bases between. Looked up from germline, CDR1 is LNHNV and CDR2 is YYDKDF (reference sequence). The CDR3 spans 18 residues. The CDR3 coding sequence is TGTGCCACCAGCAGAGATGGGGCAGGGCAGGGGACTAACTATGGCTACACCTTC. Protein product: CATSRDGAGQGTNYGYTF. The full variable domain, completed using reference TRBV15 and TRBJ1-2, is DAMVIQNPRYQVTQFGKPVTLSCSQTLNHNVMYWYQQKSSQAPKLLFHYYDKDFNNEADTPDNFQSRRPNTSFCFLDIRSPGLGDTAMYLCATSRDGAGQGTNYGYTFGSGTRLTVV.

CDR3 nucleotides: TGTGCCAGCAGCTTAGGTACAGGGACCGCTTACGAGCAGTACTTC. It codes for CASSLGTGTAYEQYF. The chain couples TRBV7-2 to TRBJ2-7, with D possibly matching TRBD1 (6 bases). The V end was cut by 1 base, the J end by 4 bases, with 14 bases between. The CDR3 is 15 residues long. Germline-derived CDR1 and CDR2 are SGHTA and FQGNSA. Full variable domain (rest looked up from reference TRBV7-2 and TRBJ2-7): GAGVSQSPSNKVTEKGKDVELRCDPISGHTALYWYRQSLGQGLEFLIYFQGNSAPDKSGLPSDRFSAERTGGSVSTLTIQRTQQEDSAVYLCASSLGTGTAYEQYFGPGTRLTVT.

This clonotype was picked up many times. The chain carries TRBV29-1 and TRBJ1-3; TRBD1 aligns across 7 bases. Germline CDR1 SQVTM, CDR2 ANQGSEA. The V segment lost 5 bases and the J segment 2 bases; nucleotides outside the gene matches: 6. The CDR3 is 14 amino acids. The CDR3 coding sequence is TGCAGCGTTTGGCTTGGGACAGCTGGAAACACCATATATTTT. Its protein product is CSVWLGTAGNTIYF.

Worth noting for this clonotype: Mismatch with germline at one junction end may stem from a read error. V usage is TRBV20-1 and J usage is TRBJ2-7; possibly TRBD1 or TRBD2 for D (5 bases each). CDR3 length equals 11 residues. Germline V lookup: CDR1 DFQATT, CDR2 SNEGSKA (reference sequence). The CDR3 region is CGARGTYEQYF. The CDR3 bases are TGCGGTGCTAGAGGGACGTACGAGCAGTACTTC.

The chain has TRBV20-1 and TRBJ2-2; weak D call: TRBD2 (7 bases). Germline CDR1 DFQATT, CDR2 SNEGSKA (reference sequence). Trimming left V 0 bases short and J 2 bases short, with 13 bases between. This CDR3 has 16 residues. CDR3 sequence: CSARDWRGPNTGELFF. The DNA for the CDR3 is TGCAGTGCTAGAGATTGGCGGGGGCCTAACACCGGGGAGCTGTTTTTT.

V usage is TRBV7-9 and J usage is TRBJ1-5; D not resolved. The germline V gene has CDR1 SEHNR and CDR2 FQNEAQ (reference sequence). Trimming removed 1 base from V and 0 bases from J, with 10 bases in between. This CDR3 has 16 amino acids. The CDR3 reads CASSLVSWASNQPQHF. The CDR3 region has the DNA TGTGCCAGCAGCTTAGTGAGTTGGGCTAGCAATCAGCCCCAGCATTTT. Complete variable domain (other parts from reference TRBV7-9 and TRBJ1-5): DTGVSQNPRHKITKRGQNVTFRCDPISEHNRLYWYRQTLGQGPEFLTYFQNEAQLEKSRLLSDRFSAERPKGSFSTLEIQRTEQGDSAMYLCASSLVSWASNQPQHFGDGTRLSIL.

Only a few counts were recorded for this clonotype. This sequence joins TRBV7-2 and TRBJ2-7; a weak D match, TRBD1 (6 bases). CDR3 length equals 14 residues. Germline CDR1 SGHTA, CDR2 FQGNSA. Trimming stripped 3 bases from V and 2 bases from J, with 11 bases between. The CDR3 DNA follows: TGTGCCAGCAGCTTCGGACAGTACGCCTACGAGCAGTACTTC. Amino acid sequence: CASSFGQYAYEQYF.

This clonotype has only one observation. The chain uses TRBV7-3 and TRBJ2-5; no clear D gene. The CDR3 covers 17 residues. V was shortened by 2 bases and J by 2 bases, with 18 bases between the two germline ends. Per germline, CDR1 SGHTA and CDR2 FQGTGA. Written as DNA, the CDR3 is TGTGCCAGCAGCTTAGAATTCTGGCGCAACCTACAAGAGACCCAGTACTTC. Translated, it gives CASSLEFWRNLQETQYF.

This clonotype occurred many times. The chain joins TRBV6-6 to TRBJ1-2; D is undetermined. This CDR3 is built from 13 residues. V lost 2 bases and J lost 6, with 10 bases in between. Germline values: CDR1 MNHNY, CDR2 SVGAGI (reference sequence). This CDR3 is CASSYSPRNGYTF. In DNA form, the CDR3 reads TGTGCCAGCAGTTACAGTCCCAGAAATGGCTACACCTTC.

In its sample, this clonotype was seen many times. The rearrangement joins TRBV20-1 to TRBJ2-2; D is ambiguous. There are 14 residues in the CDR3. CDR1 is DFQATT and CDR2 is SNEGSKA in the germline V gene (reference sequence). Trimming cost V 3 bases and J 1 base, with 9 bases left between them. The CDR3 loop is CSARILVNTGELFF. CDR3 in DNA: TGCAGTGCTAGGATACTCGTGAACACCGGGGAGCTGTTTTTT.

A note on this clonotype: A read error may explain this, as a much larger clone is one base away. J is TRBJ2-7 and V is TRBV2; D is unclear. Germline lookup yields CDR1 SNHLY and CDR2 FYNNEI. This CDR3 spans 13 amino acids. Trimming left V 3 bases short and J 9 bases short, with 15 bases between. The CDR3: CASSDSTYVVQYF. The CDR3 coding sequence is TGTGCCAGCAGTGATAGCACGTACGTAGTGCAGTACTTC.

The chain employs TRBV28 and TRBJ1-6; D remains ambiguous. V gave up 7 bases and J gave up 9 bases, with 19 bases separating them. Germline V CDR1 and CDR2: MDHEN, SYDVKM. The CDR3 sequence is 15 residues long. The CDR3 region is CASKEVTIYASPLHF. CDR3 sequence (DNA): TGTGCCAGCAAAGAGGTGACAATTTATGCTTCACCCCTCCACTTT.

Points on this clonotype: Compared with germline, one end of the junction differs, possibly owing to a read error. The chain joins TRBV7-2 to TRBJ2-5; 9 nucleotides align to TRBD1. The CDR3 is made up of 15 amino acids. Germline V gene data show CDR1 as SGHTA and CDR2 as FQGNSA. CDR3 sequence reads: CASSPQGQGQGTQYF. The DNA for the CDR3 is TGCGCCAGCAGCCCTCAGGGACAGGGACAAGGGACCCAGTACTTC.